The 18 T cell receptor beta chains presented below share a single source sample, sequenced in a study of T-cell memory formation after mild COVID-19. TCRdb processed the 5' RACE reads anew with MiXCR; each CDR3 protein has one entry. This table holds hundreds of thousands of distinct CDR3 sequences, roughly 21% found once. Sequencing input: PBMCs or a T cell subset sorted from them (not recorded which). Receptors were obtained from an adult woman who had mild COVID-19 (a few samples of this study predate the infection). Cell type and time point are not known.

This clonotype was seen a few times. The J gene is TRBJ1-1, the V gene TRBV5-1, with a weak D call TRBD1 (5 bases). The V end was cut by 4 bases, the J end by 4 bases, with 14 bases between. Germline CDR1 is SGHRS and CDR2 is YFSETQ. The length of the CDR3 is 14 residues. The CDR3 DNA sequence: TGCGCCAGCAGCCCCGGGGGGACGAGCACTGAAGCTTTCTTT. This gives the protein CASSPGGTSTEAFF.

V and J are TRBV11-2 and TRBJ1-1; 7 bases are shared with TRBD1. Trimming cost V 0 bases and J 5 bases; bases outside gene matches: 3. The CDR3 sequence is 14 residues long. The germline V gene has CDR1 SGHAT and CDR2 FQNNGV. CDR3 loop: CASSLDQGVTEAFF. The DNA of the CDR3 is TGTGCCAGCAGCTTAGATCAGGGGGTGACTGAAGCTTTCTTT.

The sample holds a few counts of this clonotype. The rearrangement links TRBV4-1 to TRBJ2-7; maybe TRBD2 (5 bases). Germline values: CDR1 MGHRA, CDR2 YSYEKL. This CDR3 contains 14 residues. Trimming cost V 1 base and J 7 bases, with 14 bases left between them. This chain's CDR3 is CASSQGPILGEQYF. CDR3 nucleotide sequence: TGCGCCAGCAGCCAAGGGCCGATACTAGGGGAGCAGTACTTC.

The chain carries TRBV5-6 and TRBJ2-5; the match to TRBD2 covers 8 bases. V shed 0 bases and J 2 bases; nucleotides not matched to a gene: 9. There are 17 residues in the CDR3. Germline V lookup: CDR1 SGHDT, CDR2 YYEEEE. In DNA, the CDR3 is TGTGCCAGCAGCTTGGTTGCTGCGGGGGGCCCACAAGAGACCCAGTACTTC. It codes for CASSLVAAGGPQETQYF.

V is TRBV29-1 and J is TRBJ2-5; TRBD2 is a possible D gene (6 bases). Between the trimmed V and J ends, which lost 4 bases and 5 bases, there was a span of 11 bases. Germline CDR1 reads SQVTM; CDR2 reads ANQGSEA. This CDR3 spans 12 amino acids. CDR3 in amino acids: CSVVPGLETQYF. CDR3 bases: TGCAGCGTTGTACCGGGACTGGAGACCCAGTACTTC.

V gene TRBV18 combines with J gene TRBJ2-6, with 9 positions matching TRBD1. The V and J ends lost 2 bases and 1 base, in that order; junction bases with no gene match: 3. The CDR3 loop spans 17 amino acids. Germline CDR1 KGHSH, CDR2 LQKENI. The DNA for the CDR3 is TGTGCCAGCTCACCATTGGGACAGGGTTCTGGGGCCAACGTCCTGACTTTC. This translates into CASSPLGQGSGANVLTF.

This clonotype has a handful of counts. V gene TRBV5-1 combines with J gene TRBJ2-3; D may be TRBD1 (6 bases). V lost 0 bases and J lost 3, with 14 bases in between. The CDR3 extends over 16 amino acids. Germline V CDR1 and CDR2: SGHRS, YFSETQ. CDR3 in DNA: TGCGCCAGCAGCTTGGGCCAGGGGACGGGTACAGATACGCAGTATTTT. As protein: CASSLGQGTGTDTQYF.

In its sample, this clonotype was seen a few times. The chain uses TRBV7-9 and TRBJ2-4; 8 bases map to TRBD1. Trimming cost V 10 bases and J 4 bases; bases outside gene matches: 9. The germline V gene has CDR1 SEHNR and CDR2 FQNEAQ (reference sequence). The CDR3 has 14 amino acids. CDR3 sequence (DNA): TGTGCCACCCTCGAGACAGGGGTTAAAAACATTCAGTACTTC. Residues: CATLETGVKNIQYF.

This clonotype was seen a handful of times. J is TRBJ2-5 and V is TRBV7-2; no definite D call. Germline assignment: CDR1 SGHTA and CDR2 FQGNSA. The V gene lost 5 bases and the J gene lost 2 bases, with 12 bases spanning the gap. The CDR3 runs 14 residues. CDR3 DNA: TGTGCCAGCAGCCCCCCCCACCCGCAAGAGACCCAGTACTTC. This translates into CASSPPHPQETQYF. Full variable domain (rest looked up from reference TRBV7-2 and TRBJ2-5): GAGVSQSPSNKVTEKGKDVELRCDPISGHTALYWYRQSLGQGLEFLIYFQGNSAPDKSGLPSDRFSAERTGGSVSTLTIQRTQQEDSAVYLCASSPPHPQETQYFGPGTRLLVL.

The rearrangement uses TRBV12-3 or TRBV12-4 and TRBJ1-6; a weak D match, TRBD1 (6 bases). The CDR3 loop spans 14 amino acids. Trimming took 7 bases from V and 10 from J, leaving 17 bases between them. The CDR3 nucleotides read TGTGCCAGCATTCCAAGGGGCAGGGGCTCACCCCTCCACTTT. It yields the protein CASIPRGRGSPLHF.

This clonotype appeared a few times. This chain uses TRBV21-1 with TRBJ2-3; TRBD1, the table's D call, was not compared with the DNA. TRBV21-1 is given as a pseudogene. The CDR3 runs 16 residues. The CDR3 loop is CASSPLSGPSTDTQYF. CDR3 DNA: TGTGCCAGCAGCCCCCTGAGCGGACCAAGCACAGATACGCAGTATTTT.

This clonotype was observed a few times. The rearrangement uses TRBV5-6 and TRBJ2-5, with 8 bases identical to TRBD2. CDR1 is SGHDT, CDR2 YYEEEE, per germline. The CDR3 length is 17 residues. V dropped 2 bases and J dropped 6; count of bases not matched to a gene: 15. DNA of the CDR3: TGTGCCAGCAGCTTTGATGTGGGCCGGGTAGCGGGACAGACCCAGTACTTC. It encodes CASSFDVGRVAGQTQYF.

This clonotype was detected many times. J is TRBJ1-2 and V is TRBV2, with D possibly matching TRBD1 (6 bases). Germline assignment: CDR1 SNHLY and CDR2 FYNNEI. The CDR3 totals 12 residues. Trimming stripped 5 bases from V and 5 bases from J, with 9 bases between. The DNA for the CDR3 is TGTGCCAGCAGTCTTGGACAGTATGGCTACACCTTC. Its translation is CASSLGQYGYTF.

The CDR3: CASSLGGQGGPNSYEQYF. CDR3 bases: TGTGCCAGCAGCTTAGGGGGACAGGGCGGCCCGAATTCCTACGAGCAGTACTTC. The V and J genes are TRBV7-9 and TRBJ2-7; 9 nucleotides agree with TRBD1. The V gene end was trimmed by 1 base and the J gene end by 1 base; junction bases not matched to a gene: 11. The CDR3 runs 18 residues. CDR1 is SEHNR and CDR2 is FQNEAQ in the germline V gene (reference sequence).

The rearrangement links TRBV27 to TRBJ1-2, with D hard to call. Germline assignment: CDR1 MNHEY and CDR2 SMNVEV (reference sequence). The CDR3 covers 12 residues. The ends were cut back, 7 bases at V and 5 bases at J, with 11 bases in the middle. The CDR3 loop reads CASKGRSYGYTF. In DNA, the CDR3 is TGTGCCAGCAAGGGCCGGTCGTATGGCTACACCTTC.

CDR3 sequence: CASSLASMSEKLFF. CDR3 bases: TGCGCCAGCAGCTTGGCCTCAATGTCGGAAAAACTGTTTTTT. The chain uses TRBV5-1 and TRBJ1-4; D is unclear. Trimming pared 0 bases from V and 8 bases from J, leaving 11 bases between. Germline V gene sequence: CDR1 SGHRS, CDR2 YFSETQ. This CDR3 contains 14 residues.

The V call is TRBV7-2, the J call TRBJ1-2; TRBD1 matches at 8 bases. CDR1 and CDR2 (germline): SGHTA, FQGNSA. The CDR3 covers 15 residues. Losses at the gene ends were 3 bases for V and 3 bases for J; bases not matched to a gene: 6. The chain's CDR3 is CASSFVRGLDYGYTF. The CDR3, as DNA: TGTGCCAGCAGCTTCGTCAGGGGGCTAGACTATGGCTACACCTTC.

The chain uses TRBV11-2 and TRBJ2-2, with D unclear. The CDR3 length is 13 residues. Germline-derived CDR1 and CDR2 are SGHAT and FQNNGV. V was trimmed by 1 base and J by 6 bases, leaving 6 bases between them. CDR3 nucleotide sequence: TGTGCCAGCAGCTTAGCAGCCGCCGGGGAGCTGTTTTTT. This translates into CASSLAAAGELFF.